One and the same sample provided the 30 T cell receptor beta chains below, sequenced in a study of blood T cell repertoires in COVID-19. The method was immunoSEQ multiplex PCR; TCRdb's version includes in-frame clones alone and lacks a portion of them. The sample has about 97,000 clones, approximately 86% seen once. Input material: peripheral blood. These receptors came from a man aged 50 or older with active or convalescent COVID-19.

The chain couples TRBV29-1 to TRBJ1-1, with 9 bases aligning to TRBD1. The CDR3 is 14 residues long. CDR1 and CDR2 from the germline V gene are SQVTM and ANQGSEA. V gave up 5 bases and J gave up 1 base; unmatched junction bases: 5. This CDR3 is CSVSLTGGNTEAFF. Written as DNA, the CDR3 is TGCAGCGTTTCCTTGACAGGGGGGAACACTGAAGCTTTCTTT. Full variable domain (rest looked up from reference TRBV29-1 and TRBJ1-1): SAVISQKPSRDICQRGTSLTIQCQVDSQVTMMFWYRQQPGQSLTLIATANQGSEATYESGFVIDKFPISRPNLTFSTLTVSNMSPEDSSIYLCSVSLTGGNTEAFFGQGTRLTVV.

The chain joins TRBV2 to TRBJ2-1; D uncertain. The CDR3 contains 11 residues. Germline V gene data show CDR1 as SNHLY and CDR2 as FYNNEI. Trimming cost V 8 bases and J 3 bases, with 5 bases left between them. CDR3 DNA: TGTGCCAGCGCCTACTACAATGAGCAGTTCTTC. Encoded protein: CASAYYNEQFF.

The chain is built from TRBV7-2 and TRBJ2-7; a weak D match, TRBD2 (7 bases). The CDR3 length is 14 residues. Trimming left V 1 base short and J 3 bases short, with 10 bases between. Germline V gene data show CDR1 as SGHTA and CDR2 as FQGNSA. As DNA, the CDR3 is TGTGCCAGCAGCTTAGGAGGGGGGGTCTACGAGCAGTACTTC. It encodes CASSLGGGVYEQYF.

The rearrangement joins TRBV10-3 to TRBJ2-5; D remains unclear. Germline CDR1 ENHRY, CDR2 SYGVKD. Trimming stripped 3 bases from V and 2 bases from J, with 7 bases between. The CDR3 loop spans 13 amino acids. CDR3 in amino acids: CAISERLQETQYF. The CDR3 nucleotides read TGTGCCATCAGTGAAAGACTTCAAGAGACCCAGTACTTC.

This chain joins TRBV4-2 and TRBJ2-5; TRBD2 matches at 9 bases. J was trimmed by 5 bases and V by 3 bases; bases with no gene match: 7. The germline gives CDR1 LGHNA, CDR2 YNFKEQ. The CDR3 contains 15 residues. The DNA for the CDR3 is TGTGCCAGCAGCCAGAGGGCTAGCGGGGCTGAGACCCAGTACTTC. Protein sequence: CASSQRASGAETQYF.

The V call is TRBV6-4, the J call TRBJ2-1, with 8 bases aligning to TRBD2. Germline V CDR1 and CDR2: MRHNA, SNTAGT. The length of the CDR3 is 14 residues. After removal of 8 bases from V and 6 bases from J, the junction contained 9 bases not matched to a gene. For the CDR3, the DNA is TGTGCCAGCGGCAGCAGCGGGGGAATCAATGAGCAGTTCTTC. Encoded protein: CASGSSGGINEQFF.

Here the CDR3 DNA reads TGTGCCAGCTCACCAGTAGAGGCCGGGACCCAGTACTTC. Amino acids: CASSPVEAGTQYF. The chain uses TRBV18 and TRBJ2-5; D not certain. Trimming removed 2 bases at V and 7 bases at J, with 11 bases between. This CDR3 spans 13 amino acids. CDR1 is KGHSH, CDR2 LQKENI, per germline.

The chain employs TRBV7-9 and TRBJ2-5; no clear D. Germline CDR1 SEHNR, CDR2 FQNEAQ (reference sequence). There are 14 residues in the CDR3. V dropped 2 bases and J dropped 0 bases, with 7 bases sitting between them. DNA of the CDR3: TGTGCCAGCAGCTTAATCAGGAACCAAGAGACCCAGTACTTC. As protein: CASSLIRNQETQYF.

The CDR3 DNA is TGTGCCAGCAGCTACGGACAGGTCACAGATACGCAGTATTTT. This codes for CASSYGQVTDTQYF. The V call is TRBV28, the J call TRBJ2-3; the match to TRBD1 covers 7 bases. The CDR3 totals 14 residues. The V and J ends lost 6 bases and 2 bases, in that order; junction bases with no gene match: 5. Germline CDR1 is MDHEN and CDR2 is SYDVKM.

This chain joins TRBV4-1 and TRBJ2-3; TRBD2 is a possible D gene (6 bases). The CDR3 totals 16 residues. CDR1 and CDR2 from the germline V gene are MGHRA and YSYEKL. Trimming removed 3 bases at V and 3 bases at J, with 16 bases between. In DNA, the CDR3 is TGCGCCAGCAGCCACCCGGACGGGGGTGGGACAGATACGCAGTATTTT. This gives the protein CASSHPDGGGTDTQYF.

The chain links TRBV30 to TRBJ2-5; D might be TRBD2 (5 bases). V lost 3 bases and J 5 bases, leaving 13 bases between the germline ends. Germline lookup yields CDR1 GTSNPN and CDR2 SVGIG (reference sequence). The CDR3 consists of 13 residues. CDR3: CAWRIGWRETQYF. The CDR3 nucleotides read TGTGCCTGGAGGATTGGTTGGAGGGAGACCCAGTACTTC.

The chain has TRBV9 and TRBJ1-1; a possible D gene is TRBD1 (5 bases). The CDR3 extends over 13 amino acids. In germline, CDR1 is SGDLS, CDR2 YYNGEE. Trimming stripped 4 bases from V and 4 bases from J, with 11 bases between. CDR3 protein: CASSSTGVTEAFF. In DNA form, the CDR3 reads TGTGCCAGCAGCTCGACGGGGGTCACTGAAGCTTTCTTT.

The chain is built from TRBV6-5 and TRBJ1-2; TRBD1 agrees at 8 bases. The ends lost 11 bases at V and 5 bases at J; junction bases unmatched: 10. Germline assignment: CDR1 MNHEY and CDR2 SVGAGI. This CDR3 region has 13 residues. CDR3 sequence (DNA): TGTGCCGGAAGAGCAGGGGGCGGATATGGCTACACCTTC. Translated: CAGRAGGGYGYTF.

This clone came up a few times. This chain uses TRBV9 with TRBJ1-2; TRBD1 agrees at 9 bases. This CDR3 region has 17 residues. Germline V gene lookup returns CDR1 SGDLS and CDR2 YYNGEE. V dropped 4 bases and J dropped 3; count of bases not matched to a gene: 13. This CDR3 is CASSSIPGTGTYYGYTF. The CDR3, as DNA: TGTGCCAGCAGCTCCATTCCCGGGACAGGGACCTACTATGGCTACACCTTC.

The chain is built from TRBV6-1 and TRBJ1-4; 7 bases agree with TRBD1. V was pared by 3 bases and J by 0 bases, with 13 bases of the junction left unmatched. The CDR3 runs to 19 residues. CDR1 is MNHNS and CDR2 is SASEGT in the germline V gene. The CDR3 spells CASSDPHRDSAATNEKLFF. The DNA for the CDR3 is TGTGCCAGCAGTGATCCTCACCGGGACAGCGCTGCAACTAATGAAAAACTGTTTTTT.

The CDR3 region has the DNA TGTGCCAGCAGCCAAGATGCTGAGCTGGGACAGGGAAGAAGATCCGAGCAGTACGTC. Encoded protein: CASSQDAELGQGRRSEQYV. The chain recombines TRBV14 with TRBJ2-7, with TRBD1 identical over 9 bases. This CDR3 comprises 19 residues. From germline, CDR1 is SGHDN and CDR2 FVKESK. Germline trimming cut 0 bases from V and 6 bases from J; bases unmatched to any gene: 18.

This rearrangement joins TRBV14 to TRBJ1-4, with a weak D call TRBD1 (6 bases). The CDR3 is 13 residues long. V shed 3 bases and J shed 7 bases, with 9 bases lying between them. The germline V gene encodes CDR1 SGHDN and CDR2 FVKESK. The CDR3: CASSQGAVEKLFF. The CDR3 DNA is TGTGCCAGCAGCCAGGGGGCGGTTGAAAAACTGTTTTTT.

This clone came up a few times. The chain recombines TRBV9 with TRBJ1-2; TRBD1 might be the D (5 bases). Trimming left V 0 bases short and J 4 bases short, with 13 bases between. The length of the CDR3 is 15 residues. Germline V gene lookup returns CDR1 SGDLS and CDR2 YYNGEE. The CDR3 sequence is CASSVEIQGGYGYTF. In DNA form, the CDR3 reads TGTGCCAGCAGCGTAGAAATCCAGGGCGGCTATGGCTACACCTTC.

The chain has TRBV5-5 and TRBJ2-7; TRBD1 matches 8 bases. With 2 bases clipped from V and 0 bases from J, the junction kept 4 bases outside the gene matches. CDR1 SGHKS and CDR2 YYEKEE come from the germline V gene (reference sequence). CDR3 length: 15 amino acids. As DNA, the CDR3 is TGTGCCAGCAGCTTAGGGACAGGCTTCTCCTACGAGCAGTACTTC. It yields the protein CASSLGTGFSYEQYF.

The J gene is TRBJ1-5, the V gene TRBV9; no firm D call. V gave up 0 bases and J gave up 6 bases, with 13 bases separating them. Per germline, CDR1 SGDLS and CDR2 YYNGEE. This CDR3 contains 15 residues. CDR3 coding DNA: TGTGCCAGCAGCGTAGATGGCTCGGAGGGTCAGCCCCAGCATTTT. This codes for CASSVDGSEGQPQHF.

This rearrangement joins TRBV28 to TRBJ1-5, with 9 bases identical to TRBD1. The CDR3 loop spans 12 amino acids. Trimming took 5 bases from V and 7 from J; bases not matched to a gene: 0. Germline CDR1 and CDR2: MDHEN and SYDVKM. CDR3 in DNA: TGTGCCAGCAGTACAGGGGGCCAGCCCCAGCATTTT. Residues: CASSTGGQPQHF.

V usage is TRBV24-1 and J usage is TRBJ1-1, with 7 bases identical to TRBD1. The CDR3 has 16 amino acids. Trimming cost V 3 bases and J 4 bases; bases outside gene matches: 10. Per the germline V gene, CDR1 is KGHDR and CDR2 is SFDVKD. In DNA, the CDR3 is TGTGCCACCAGTGATACTCGACAGGGTTCGGGCACTGAAGCTTTCTTT. This translates into CATSDTRQGSGTEAFF.

V and J are TRBV28 and TRBJ2-1, with D possibly being TRBD1 (6 bases). The CDR3 runs to 13 residues. Trimming removed 5 bases at V and 7 bases at J, with 12 bases between. Germline loops: CDR1 MDHEN, CDR2 SYDVKM. Here the CDR3 reads CASSPDTGNEQFF. The CDR3 DNA reads as TGTGCCAGCAGTCCAGACACAGGGAATGAGCAGTTCTTC. The full variable domain, with the rest looked up from reference TRBV28 and TRBJ2-1, is DVKVTQSSRYLVKRTGEKVFLECVQDMDHENMFWYRQDPGLGLRLIYFSYDVKMKEKGDIPEGYSVSREKKERFSLILESASTNQTSMYLCASSPDTGNEQFFGPGTRLTVL.

The chain combines TRBV6-6 with TRBJ2-1, with 8 bases matching TRBD2. CDR3 length: 14 amino acids. CDR1 MNHNY and CDR2 SVGAGI come from the germline V gene (reference sequence). The junction had 5 bases not matched to a gene; V was cut back by 6 bases and J by 4 bases. CDR3 DNA sequence: TGTGCCAGCAGCCGGACTAGCCGATACAATGAGCAGTTCTTC. This translates into CASSRTSRYNEQFF.

J is TRBJ2-2 and V is TRBV5-1; no clear D gene. Trimming pared 0 bases from V and 4 bases from J, leaving 13 bases between. Germline CDR1 reads SGHRS; CDR2 reads YFSETQ. The CDR3 covers 16 residues. CDR3 DNA: TGCGCCAGCAGCTTGGTAACTGCCCCAGGCACCGGGGAGCTGTTTTTT. Translated: CASSLVTAPGTGELFF.

CDR3 region: CANNRRLAGGSPSYNEQFF. In DNA form, the CDR3 reads TGTGCCAACAACAGGAGGCTAGCGGGGGGGTCCCCCTCCTACAATGAGCAGTTCTTC. The V and J genes are TRBV2 and TRBJ2-1, with TRBD2 matching 12 bases. Germline V CDR1 and CDR2: SNHLY, FYNNEI. V shed 10 bases and J 0 bases; nucleotides not matched to a gene: 16. This CDR3 contains 19 residues.

This chain uses TRBV3-1 (or the pseudogene TRBV3-2) with TRBJ1-2; 12 nucleotides agree with TRBD1. Germline CDR1 and CDR2: LGHDT and YNNKEL (reference sequence). With 4 bases clipped from V and 8 bases from J, the junction kept 8 bases outside the gene matches. This CDR3 comprises 15 residues. CDR3 DNA sequence: TGTGCCAGCAGCCCCTCGGGACAGGGGGCGCAAGGCTACACCTTC. Amino acids: CASSPSGQGAQGYTF.

The rearrangement links TRBV4-3 to TRBJ1-6, with TRBD1 matching over 7 bases. With V trimmed by 4 bases and J by 7 bases, 10 bases remained unmatched. CDR3 length: 16 residues. The germline V gene has CDR1 LGHNA and CDR2 YSLEER. The CDR3 DNA sequence: TGCGCCAGCAGCCCCCAAGGTGGGACAGTGAATTCACCCCTCCACTTT. This encodes CASSPQGGTVNSPLHF.

J is TRBJ2-3 and V is TRBV10-1, with 10 bases aligning to TRBD2. Germline CDR1 reads WNHNN; CDR2 reads SYGVQD (reference sequence). There are 16 residues in the CDR3. The V segment lost 2 bases and the J segment 3 bases; nucleotides outside the gene matches: 5. This chain's CDR3 is CASSEGSGGATDTQYF. CDR3 coding DNA: TGCGCCAGCAGTGAGGGGAGCGGGGGGGCGACAGATACGCAGTATTTT.

This chain connects TRBV28 to TRBJ1-4; perhaps TRBD1 as D (5 bases). Germline V gene data show CDR1 as MDHEN and CDR2 as SYDVKM. The CDR3 loop spans 15 amino acids. V was trimmed by 8 bases and J by 0 bases, leaving 13 bases between them. The CDR3 loop reads CASGGGMSTNEKLFF. CDR3 nucleotides: TGTGCCAGCGGGGGGGGAATGTCAACTAATGAAAAACTGTTTTTT.